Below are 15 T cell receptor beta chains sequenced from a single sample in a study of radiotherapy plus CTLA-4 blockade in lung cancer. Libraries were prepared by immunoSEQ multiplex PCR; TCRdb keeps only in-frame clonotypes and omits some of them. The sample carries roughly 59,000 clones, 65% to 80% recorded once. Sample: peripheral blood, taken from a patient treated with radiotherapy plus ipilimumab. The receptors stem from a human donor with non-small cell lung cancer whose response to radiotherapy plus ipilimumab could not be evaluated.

CDR3 nucleotide sequence: TGTGCCAGTACTGGAGAAAGGACTAGCGGGGACACAGATACGCAGTATTTT. Protein product: CASTGERTSGDTDTQYF. V and J are TRBV19 and TRBJ2-3; TRBD2 aligns across 12 bases. The V gene end was trimmed by 7 bases and the J gene end by 2 bases; junction bases not matched to a gene: 10. The CDR3 runs to 17 residues. Looked up from germline, CDR1 is LNHDA and CDR2 is SQIVND (reference sequence). Together with reference TRBV19 and TRBJ2-3, the CDR3 gives the full variable domain: DGGITQSPKYLFRKEGQNVTLSCEQNLNHDAMYWYRQDPGQGLRLIYYSQIVNDFQKGDIAEGYSVSREKKESFPLTVTSAQKNPTAFYLCASTGERTSGDTDTQYFGPGTRLTVL.

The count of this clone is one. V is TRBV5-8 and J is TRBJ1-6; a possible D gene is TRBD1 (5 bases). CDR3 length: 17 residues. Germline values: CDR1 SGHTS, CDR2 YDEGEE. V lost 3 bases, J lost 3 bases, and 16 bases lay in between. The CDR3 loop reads CASSYKAGDLYNSPLHF. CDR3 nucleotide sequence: TGTGCCAGCAGCTATAAGGCGGGGGACCTCTATAATTCACCCCTCCACTTT. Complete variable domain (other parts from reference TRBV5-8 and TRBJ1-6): EAGVTQSPTHLIKTRGQQATLRCSPISGHTSVYWYQQALGLGLQFLLWYDEGEERNRGNFPPRFSGRQFPNYSSELNVNALELEDSALYLCASSYKAGDLYNSPLHFGNGTRLTVT.

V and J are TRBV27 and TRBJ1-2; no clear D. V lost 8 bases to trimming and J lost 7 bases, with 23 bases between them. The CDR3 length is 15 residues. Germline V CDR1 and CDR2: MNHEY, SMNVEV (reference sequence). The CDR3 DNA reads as TGTGCCAGCGGAGTTTCCGGGGTGGTTATGTTTGGCTACACCTTC. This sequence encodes CASGVSGVVMFGYTF.

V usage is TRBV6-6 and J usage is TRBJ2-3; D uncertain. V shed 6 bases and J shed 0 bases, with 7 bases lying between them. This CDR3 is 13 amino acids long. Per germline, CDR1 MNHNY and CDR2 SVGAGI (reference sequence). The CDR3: CASRSTSTDTQYF. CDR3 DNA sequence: TGTGCCAGCAGGTCAACTAGCACAGATACGCAGTATTTT.

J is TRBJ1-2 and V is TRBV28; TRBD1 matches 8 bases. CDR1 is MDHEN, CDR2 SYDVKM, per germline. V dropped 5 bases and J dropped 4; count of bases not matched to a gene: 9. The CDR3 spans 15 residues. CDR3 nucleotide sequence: TGTGCCAGCAGTATCCCAGGGGGCCCCCGCTATGGCTACACCTTC. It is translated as CASSIPGGPRYGYTF.

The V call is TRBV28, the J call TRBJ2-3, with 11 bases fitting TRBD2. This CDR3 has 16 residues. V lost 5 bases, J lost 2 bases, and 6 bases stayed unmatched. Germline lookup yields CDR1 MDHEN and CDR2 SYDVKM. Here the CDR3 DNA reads TGTGCCAGCAGTCCATCGACTAGCGGGACCACAGATACGCAGTATTTT. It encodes CASSPSTSGTTDTQYF.

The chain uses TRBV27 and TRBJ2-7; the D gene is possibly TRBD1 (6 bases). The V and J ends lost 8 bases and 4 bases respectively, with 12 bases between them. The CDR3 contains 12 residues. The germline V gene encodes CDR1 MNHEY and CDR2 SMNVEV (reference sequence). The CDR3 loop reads CASGRQGYEQYF. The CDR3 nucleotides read TGTGCCAGCGGAAGGCAGGGGTACGAGCAGTACTTC.

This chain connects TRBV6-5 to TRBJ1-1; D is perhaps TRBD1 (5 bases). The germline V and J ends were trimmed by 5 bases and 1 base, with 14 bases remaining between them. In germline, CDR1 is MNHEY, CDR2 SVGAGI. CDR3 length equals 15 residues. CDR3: CASSPWGGTNTEAFF. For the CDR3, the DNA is TGTGCCAGCAGTCCCTGGGGGGGGACGAACACTGAAGCTTTCTTT.

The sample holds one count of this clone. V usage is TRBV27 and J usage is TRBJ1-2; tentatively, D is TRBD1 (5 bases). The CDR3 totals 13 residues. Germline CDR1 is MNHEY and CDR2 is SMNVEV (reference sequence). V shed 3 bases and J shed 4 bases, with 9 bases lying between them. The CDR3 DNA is TGTGCCAGCAGTTTGTGGGGCCCCTATGGCTACACCTTC. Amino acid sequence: CASSLWGPYGYTF.

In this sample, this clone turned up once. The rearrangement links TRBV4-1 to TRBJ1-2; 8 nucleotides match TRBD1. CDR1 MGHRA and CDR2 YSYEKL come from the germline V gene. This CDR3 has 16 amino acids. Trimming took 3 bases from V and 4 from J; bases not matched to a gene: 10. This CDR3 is CASSQGRQGAPYGYTF. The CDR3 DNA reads TGCGCCAGCAGCCAGGGGAGGCAGGGGGCTCCCTATGGCTACACCTTC.

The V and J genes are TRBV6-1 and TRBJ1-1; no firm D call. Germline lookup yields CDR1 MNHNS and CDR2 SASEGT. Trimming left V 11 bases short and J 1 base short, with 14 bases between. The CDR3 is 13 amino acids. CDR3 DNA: TGTGCCGCGGCGGCCGTAACGAACACTGAAGCTTTCTTT. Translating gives CAAAAVTNTEAFF.

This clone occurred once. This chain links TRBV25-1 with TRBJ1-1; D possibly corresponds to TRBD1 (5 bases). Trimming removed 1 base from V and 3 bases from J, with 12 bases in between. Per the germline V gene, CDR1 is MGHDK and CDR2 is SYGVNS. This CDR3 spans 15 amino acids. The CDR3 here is CASSEWRTGDTEAFF. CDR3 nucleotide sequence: TGTGCCAGCAGTGAATGGAGGACGGGGGACACTGAAGCTTTCTTT.

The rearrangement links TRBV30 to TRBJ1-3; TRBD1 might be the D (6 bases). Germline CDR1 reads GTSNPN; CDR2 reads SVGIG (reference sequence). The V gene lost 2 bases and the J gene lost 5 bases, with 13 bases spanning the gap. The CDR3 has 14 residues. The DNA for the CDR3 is TGTGCCTGGAGTTACGGGACATCCCGAAACACCATATATTTT. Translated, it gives CAWSYGTSRNTIYF.

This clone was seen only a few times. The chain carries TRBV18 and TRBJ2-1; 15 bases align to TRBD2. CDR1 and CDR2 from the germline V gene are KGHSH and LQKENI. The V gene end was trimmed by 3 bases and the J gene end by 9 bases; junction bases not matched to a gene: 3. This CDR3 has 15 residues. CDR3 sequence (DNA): TGTGCCAGCTCACCCGGACTAGCGGGAGGGATTGAGCAGTTCTTC. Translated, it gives CASSPGLAGGIEQFF.

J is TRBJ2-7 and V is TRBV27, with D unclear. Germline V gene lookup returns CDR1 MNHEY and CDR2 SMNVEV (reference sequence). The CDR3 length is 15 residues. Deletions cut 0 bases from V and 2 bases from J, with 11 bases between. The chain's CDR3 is CASSLSWANPYEQYF. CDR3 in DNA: TGTGCCAGCAGTTTATCCTGGGCGAATCCCTACGAGCAGTACTTC.